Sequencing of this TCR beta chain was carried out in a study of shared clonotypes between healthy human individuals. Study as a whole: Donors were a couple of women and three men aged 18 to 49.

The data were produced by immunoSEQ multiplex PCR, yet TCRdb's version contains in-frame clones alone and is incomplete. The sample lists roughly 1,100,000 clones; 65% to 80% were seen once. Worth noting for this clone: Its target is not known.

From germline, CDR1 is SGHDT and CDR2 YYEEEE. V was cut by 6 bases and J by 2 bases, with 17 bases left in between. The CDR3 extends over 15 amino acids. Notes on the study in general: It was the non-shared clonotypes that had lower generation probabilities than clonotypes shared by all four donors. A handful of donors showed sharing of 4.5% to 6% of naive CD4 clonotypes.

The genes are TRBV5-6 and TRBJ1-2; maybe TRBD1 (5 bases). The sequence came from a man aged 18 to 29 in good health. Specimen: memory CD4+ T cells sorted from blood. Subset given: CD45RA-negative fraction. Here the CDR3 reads CASILGRGTNYGYTF. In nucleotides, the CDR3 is TGTGCCAGCATCCTGGGACGGGGGACCAACTATGGCTACACCTTC.